This is a list of T cell receptor beta chains from one sample in a study of T cells in Graves' hyperthyroidism and ophthalmopathy. Each CDR3 protein gets one entry after TCRdb re-called the multiplex PCR reads with MiXCR. This table has about half a million distinct CDR3 sequences, approximately 24% appearing once. Source material: blood. Receptors were obtained from a woman aged 25 to 45 with Graves' ophthalmopathy. Both conserved end residues are part of each CDR3. A D gene is named only where the DNA matches it firmly. Clone size is given for some rows only: seen once, a few or many times, or a class if the clone is expanded.

j_call clone_size d_call cdr3_length v_call cdr3_nt cdr3_aa
TRBJ2-5 many - 16 TRBV12-3/TRBV12-4 TGTGCCAGCACCCTCCGTCCAGGGGGAGGCCAAGAGACCCAGTACTTC CASTLRPGGGQETQYF
TRBJ2-7 many - 12 TRBV6-1 TGTGCCAGCAGGTCCATTTCCTACGAGCAGTACTTC CASRSISYEQYF
TRBJ1-1 many TRBD1 16 TRBV19 TGTGCCAGTAGTATTCTACCCGGGACAGTGAACACTGAAGCTTTCTTT CASSILPGTVNTEAFF
TRBJ2-7 many TRBD2 14 TRBV20-1 TGCAGTGCTAGAGATGGACTAGCGGACCACGAGCAGTACTTC CSARDGLADHEQYF
TRBJ1-2 many - 16 TRBV28 TGTGCCAGCAGAGGACCGACAGGCGCTATGGGCTATGGCTACACCTTC CASRGPTGAMGYGYTF
TRBJ1-5 - - 15 TRBV18 TGTGCCAGCTCACCGGGCGTTGCGGCCCAGGGGCCCCAGCATTTT CASSPGVAAQGPQHF
TRBJ2-7 - TRBD1 14 TRBV10-3 TGTGCCATCAGCCCGGGACAGGGCAAGAACGAGCAGTACTTC CAISPGQGKNEQYF
TRBJ2-5 many TRBD2 14 TRBV5-1 TGCGCCAGCAGCAATACTAGCGGGGGTGAGACCCAGTACTTC CASSNTSGGETQYF
TRBJ1-1 many - 13 TRBV19 TGTGCCAGTAGTATTAACTGGTTCACTGAAGCTTTCTTT CASSINWFTEAFF
TRBJ1-3 many - 12 TRBV6-1 TGTGCCAGCGGGTCCTTAAGAAACACCATATATTTT CASGSLRNTIYF
TRBJ1-3 - TRBD1 19 TRBV20-1 TGCAGTGCTAGAGATGGTTCGGCAGGGGGCTACCTCTCTGGAAACACCATATATTTT CSARDGSAGGYLSGNTIYF
TRBJ2-7 - TRBD2 15 TRBV6-1 TGTGCCAGCAGCGGCCGGACTAGCGGGGGAGTTATGGAGTACTTC CASSGRTSGGVMEYF
TRBJ2-7 many TRBD1 15 TRBV5-1 TGCGCCAGCAGCTTGGACGACAGGGGGCCCTACGAGCAGTACTTC CASSLDDRGPYEQYF
TRBJ2-7 few - 16 TRBV4-2 TGTGCCAGCAGCCAAGATCTATTTAGCGGACCGCGTGAGCAGTACTTC CASSQDLFSGPREQYF
TRBJ2-2 - - 13 TRBV29-1 TGCAGCGCCAGGAGTGCTGGCACCGGGGAGCTGTTTTTT CSARSAGTGELFF
TRBJ2-2 few - 15 TRBV11-2 TGTGCCAGCAGCCCACAGGGAACGGACACCGGGGAGCTGTTTTTT CASSPQGTDTGELFF
TRBJ1-6 many - 16 TRBV12-3/TRBV12-4 TGTGCCAGCAGTTTGAAGCGGGGGGGCGATAATTCACCCCTCCACTTT CASSLKRGGDNSPLHF
TRBJ2-7 - - 16 TRBV3-1 TGTGCCAGCAGCCAAGAACTCGGGGTTATCTCCTACGAGCAGTACTTC CASSQELGVISYEQYF
TRBJ2-2 few - 15 TRBV4-1 TGCGCCAGCAGCCAACCGACCAGGGACACCGGGGAGCTGTTTTTT CASSQPTRDTGELFF
TRBJ2-7 - - 15 TRBV11-2 TGTGCCAGCAGCTTCTCCCGGGTCTATTCCTACGAGCAGTACTTC CASSFSRVYSYEQYF
TRBJ2-7 many - 13 TRBV7-9 TGTGCCAGCAGCTCCGGTGTCGCCTACGAGCAGTACTTC CASSSGVAYEQYF